These 32 T cell receptor beta chains originate from one sample sequenced in a study of T cell repertoires in cytomegalovirus infection. TCRdb fed the reads into MiXCR, producing one record per CDR3 protein. Here the sample spans around 310,000 distinct CDR3 sequences, roughly 16% being singletons. Specimen: PBMCs. The receptors shown here come from a human donor in good health (CMV status not recorded). Some clones in this sample may be carry-over from other donors' samples.

The chain uses TRBV7-4 and TRBJ1-1; D gene ambiguous. Germline V gene data show CDR1 as SGHVT and CDR2 as SQSDAQ. The CDR3 totals 15 residues. Trimming removed 7 bases at V and 4 bases at J, with 19 bases between. CDR3: CASIPANTLTTEAFF. DNA of the CDR3: TGTGCCAGCATCCCAGCAAACACCTTGACCACTGAAGCTTTCTTT.

This clonotype is a singleton in its sample. The chain has TRBV12-3 or TRBV12-4 and TRBJ1-1, with D perhaps matching TRBD1 (6 bases). This CDR3 comprises 13 residues. Deletions cut 7 bases from V and 6 bases from J, with 15 bases between. CDR3 in DNA: TGTGCCAGCACCTTGGGGGGCGTGGCTGAAGCTTTCTTT. Protein product: CASTLGGVAEAFF.

This clonotype was picked up many times. The chain carries TRBV2 and TRBJ2-7, with D perhaps TRBD1 (6 bases). The CDR3 is 14 amino acids. The V gene lost 0 bases and the J gene lost 4 bases, with 10 bases spanning the gap. Germline V gene sequence: CDR1 SNHLY, CDR2 FYNNEI. CDR3 amino acids: CASSEAVGTYEQYF. The CDR3 DNA reads as TGTGCCAGCAGTGAAGCCGTGGGGACATACGAGCAGTACTTC.

This clonotype was recorded once. The V call is TRBV18, the J call TRBJ1-2; D might be TRBD1 (5 bases). Germline V gene lookup returns CDR1 KGHSH and CDR2 LQKENI. The CDR3 is made up of 16 amino acids. The V and J ends lost 9 bases and 4 bases respectively, with 24 bases between them. The CDR3 is CASSTSTALASYGYTF. The CDR3 DNA sequence: TGTGCCAGTTCAACCTCGACAGCACTGGCGAGCTATGGCTACACCTTC.

This clonotype was found many times. The chain joins TRBV7-2 to TRBJ2-2; 11 positions agree with TRBD2. Unmatched junction bases numbered 5, after V lost 3 bases and J lost 5 bases. Germline V gene lookup returns CDR1 SGHTA and CDR2 FQGNSA. The CDR3 runs 16 residues. CDR3 DNA sequence: TGTGCCAGCAGCTTGGCTAGCGGGGGGTGGACCGGGGAGCTGTTTTTT. Protein sequence: CASSLASGGWTGELFF.

A few counts support this clonotype. J is TRBJ1-2 and V is TRBV4-1, with TRBD1 identical over 9 bases. The CDR3 extends over 15 amino acids. Looked up from germline, CDR1 is MGHRA and CDR2 is YSYEKL. V lost 0 bases to trimming and J lost 6 bases; unmatched junction nucleotides: 5. CDR3 in amino acids: CASSQDWDRDNGYTF. The CDR3 DNA reads as TGCGCCAGCAGCCAAGATTGGGACAGGGATAATGGCTACACCTTC.

The table lists this clonotype with many counts. V gene TRBV7-2 combines with J gene TRBJ1-5; no reliable D call. Trimming pared 2 bases from V and 4 bases from J, leaving 6 bases between. CDR3 length equals 13 residues. Germline lookup yields CDR1 SGHTA and CDR2 FQGNSA. The CDR3 spells CASSLSSNQPQHF. As DNA, the CDR3 is TGTGCCAGCAGCTTATCCAGTAATCAGCCCCAGCATTTT.

In its sample, this clonotype was seen many times. The chain is built from TRBV4-2 and TRBJ2-7; D call uncertain. The V gene's germline CDR1 is LGHNA and CDR2 YNFKEQ. V lost 0 bases, J lost 0 bases, and 9 bases lay in between. This CDR3 contains 15 residues. CDR3 residues: CASSQDTTPSYEQYF. The CDR3 DNA reads as TGTGCCAGCAGCCAAGATACGACACCCTCCTACGAGCAGTACTTC.

As regards this clonotype: The germline gene is not matched at one end of the junction; a read error may be the cause. The gene calls are TRBV6-6 and TRBJ1-1; D is unclear. CDR1 and CDR2 (germline): MNHNY, SVGAGI (reference sequence). This CDR3 spans 11 amino acids. The DNA for the CDR3 is TGTGCCAGCAGTTACTCGAGTGGGTTCGGGTTT. Its protein product is CASSYSSGFGF.

This clonotype has a count of ten or more. The chain uses TRBV12-3 or TRBV12-4 and TRBJ1-5; 7 nucleotides line up with TRBD1. V shed 6 bases, J shed 0 bases, and the junction held 5 bases outside the gene matches. This CDR3 has 15 amino acids. In DNA form, the CDR3 reads TGTGCCAGCAGACCAGGGGGGGATAGCAATCAGCCCCAGCATTTT. It yields the protein CASRPGGDSNQPQHF.

This clonotype appeared many times. The J gene is TRBJ2-1, the V gene TRBV12-3 or TRBV12-4, with TRBD2 matching over 9 bases. Germline trimming cut 3 bases from V and 6 bases from J; bases unmatched to any gene: 12. The CDR3 covers 17 residues. The CDR3 sequence: CASSLLGGAGGFNEQFF. The CDR3 DNA sequence: TGTGCCAGCAGTTTGTTGGGAGGAGCGGGGGGATTCAATGAGCAGTTCTTC.

This clonotype has just one count. This chain connects TRBV19 to TRBJ1-1, with D unclear. This CDR3 has 12 amino acids. V was shortened by 4 bases and J by 6 bases, with 9 bases between the two germline ends. Germline assignment: CDR1 LNHDA and CDR2 SQIVND (reference sequence). In DNA form, the CDR3 reads TGTGCCAGTAGTACAGGACGCGCTGAAGCTTTCTTT. It yields the protein CASSTGRAEAFF.

In its sample, this clonotype was seen a few times. The V and J genes are TRBV23-1 and TRBJ2-1; 8 nucleotides match TRBD1. TRBV23-1 belongs to the ORF category, with a function that is uncertain. The V gene end was trimmed by 0 bases and the J gene end by 5 bases; junction bases not matched to a gene: 6. The CDR3 is made up of 16 amino acids. Here the CDR3 DNA reads TGCGCCAGCAGTCAATCCCCGGGACAGGCTAACAATGAGCAGTTCTTC. As protein: CASSQSPGQANNEQFF.

The chain recombines TRBV29-1 with TRBJ2-1; a weak D match, TRBD2 (6 bases). This CDR3 region has 17 residues. Germline V gives CDR1 SQVTM, CDR2 ANQGSEA. The V gene lost 5 bases and the J gene lost 2 bases, with 22 bases spanning the gap. The CDR3 loop is CSVPGGYRDSPYNEQFF. The CDR3 DNA reads as TGCAGCGTTCCCGGAGGGTATAGGGATTCGCCCTACAATGAGCAGTTCTTC.

This clonotype was detected many times. The gene calls are TRBV7-2 and TRBJ2-3; possibly TRBD1 for D (6 bases). V lost 1 base to trimming and J lost 1 base, with 18 bases between them. The CDR3 is 18 residues long. The germline CDR1 and CDR2 sequences are SGHTA and FQGNSA. For the CDR3, the DNA is TGTGCCAGCAGCTTAGTAGCACCAGGGGCCGGGGGCACAGATACGCAGTATTTT. Amino acids: CASSLVAPGAGGTDTQYF.

This clonotype was seen repeatedly, ten times or more. The chain has TRBV7-8 and TRBJ1-6; TRBD1 is a possible D gene (5 bases). The CDR3 sequence is 18 residues long. CDR1 is SGHVS and CDR2 is FQNEAQ in the germline V gene. Trimming took 0 bases from V and 7 from J, leaving 19 bases between them. CDR3 in amino acids: CASSLARAKFGRNSPLHF. In nucleotides, the CDR3 is TGTGCCAGCAGCTTAGCCAGGGCCAAGTTCGGGAGAAATTCACCCCTCCACTTT.

This clonotype was counted at least ten times. This chain connects TRBV7-2 to TRBJ1-4; D perhaps matches TRBD1 (5 bases). V dropped 5 bases and J dropped 10 bases, with 17 bases sitting between them. Looked up from germline, CDR1 is SGHTA and CDR2 is FQGNSA. The CDR3 contains 14 residues. CDR3 bases: TGTGCCAGCAGCCTCCAGTGGGACTCAGGAAAACTGTTTTTT. Translation gives CASSLQWDSGKLFF.

The chain employs TRBV19 and TRBJ1-2; D perhaps matches TRBD1 (5 bases). The germline V gene encodes CDR1 LNHDA and CDR2 SQIVND (reference sequence). This CDR3 comprises 12 residues. Trimming shortened V by 8 bases and J by 4 bases, and 11 bases separated the two germline ends. Here the CDR3 DNA reads TGTGCCAGTCGGGGGGGATTCTATGGCTACACCTTC. Its translation is CASRGGFYGYTF.

The chain links TRBV15 to TRBJ2-7, with TRBD1 matching over 7 bases. Looked up from germline, CDR1 is LNHNV and CDR2 is YYDKDF (reference sequence). This CDR3 region has 14 residues. V trimming: 9 bases; J trimming: 1 base; junction bases outside the gene matches: 9. The CDR3 sequence: CATAGDRVSYEQYF. As DNA, the CDR3 is TGTGCCACGGCCGGGGACAGAGTATCCTACGAGCAGTACTTC.

The V gene is TRBV3-1, the J gene TRBJ2-3; D may be TRBD2 (5 bases). CDR1 and CDR2 from the germline V gene are LGHDT and YNNKEL (reference sequence). The CDR3 consists of 16 residues. V was clipped by 0 bases and J by 4 bases, with 14 bases between them. The CDR3 coding sequence is TGTGCCAGCAGCCAAGATAGGAACAGCGGTGCAGATACGCAGTATTTT. Translated: CASSQDRNSGADTQYF.

This chain connects TRBV7-6 to TRBJ2-1; 9 bases match TRBD2. V was pared by 2 bases and J by 8 bases, with 10 bases of the junction left unmatched. The CDR3 length is 16 residues. Germline CDR1 and CDR2: SGHVS and FNYEAQ. The DNA of the CDR3 is TGTGCCAGCAGCTTAATGGCGGCGGGGGGGCCTTATGAGCAGTTCTTC. It is translated as CASSLMAAGGPYEQFF.

This clonotype was counted only a few times. The V call is TRBV27, the J call TRBJ1-2; 10 positions match TRBD1. CDR1 is MNHEY, CDR2 SMNVEV, per germline (reference sequence). Germline trimming cut 5 bases from V and 2 bases from J; bases unmatched to any gene: 5. The CDR3 runs 15 residues. CDR3 protein: CASSGTGQGNYGYTF. The DNA of the CDR3 is TGTGCCAGCAGTGGAACGGGACAGGGGAACTATGGCTACACCTTC.

This clonotype was detected a few times. The chain recombines TRBV11-1 with TRBJ2-1; TRBD1 aligns across 7 bases. The CDR3 sequence is 15 residues long. The germline V gene encodes CDR1 SGHAT and CDR2 FQDESV (reference sequence). V trimming: 5 bases; J trimming: 10 bases; junction bases outside the gene matches: 14. The CDR3 DNA sequence: TGTGCCAGCAGCGGAACAGGGGAGCAGTTGTGGGAGCAGTTCTTC. Translated, it gives CASSGTGEQLWEQFF.

This clonotype has a count of ten or more. The rearrangement uses TRBV5-4 and TRBJ1-3; D not resolved. Between the trimmed V and J ends, which lost 4 bases and 4 bases, there was a span of 12 bases. CDR1 and CDR2 from the germline V gene are SGHNT and YYREEE (reference sequence). This CDR3 comprises 14 residues. In DNA, the CDR3 is TGTGCCAGCAGCCCAGACCTTGAAGGAAACACCATATATTTT. Protein sequence: CASSPDLEGNTIYF.

This clonotype has at least ten counts. The DNA of the CDR3 is TGTGCCAGCAGCTCAAGAGGTGATCAGCCCCAGCATTTT. Protein: CASSSRGDQPQHF. J is TRBJ1-5 and V is TRBV7-9; D ambiguous. CDR1 is SEHNR and CDR2 is FQNEAQ in the germline V gene (reference sequence). This CDR3 has 13 amino acids. V lost 4 bases and J lost 5, with 9 bases in between. The full variable domain, its missing parts supplied by reference TRBV7-9 and TRBJ1-5, is DTGVSQNPRHKITKRGQNVTFRCDPISEHNRLYWYRQTLGQGPEFLTYFQNEAQLEKSRLLSDRFSAERPKGSFSTLEIQRTEQGDSAMYLCASSSRGDQPQHFGDGTRLSIL.

At least ten counts were recorded for this clonotype. CDR3 protein: CASGKSWTEAFF. The CDR3 nucleotides read TGTGCCAGCGGTAAATCCTGGACTGAAGCTTTCTTT. The chain is built from TRBV28 and TRBJ1-1; D uncertain. This CDR3 has 12 amino acids. Germline V gene data show CDR1 as MDHEN and CDR2 as SYDVKM. V gave up 8 bases and J gave up 5 bases, with 12 bases separating them.

V is TRBV4-2 and J is TRBJ1-2; 7 bases match TRBD1. CDR3 length equals 14 residues. From germline, CDR1 is LGHNA and CDR2 YNFKEQ. V lost 3 bases and J lost 2; bases outside the gene matches: 3. The CDR3 here is CASSQGDRNYGYTF. CDR3 DNA: TGTGCCAGCAGCCAGGGGGACAGAAACTATGGCTACACCTTC.

There are a few counts of this clonotype. This sequence joins TRBV12-3 or TRBV12-4 and TRBJ2-2; 8 bases align to TRBD1. The V gene end was trimmed by 6 bases and the J gene end by 4 bases; junction bases not matched to a gene: 1. This CDR3 has 13 residues. DNA of the CDR3: TGTGCCAGCAGGACAGGGGTCACCGGGGAGCTGTTTTTT. Translated: CASRTGVTGELFF.

This clonotype was recorded many times. The chain combines TRBV6-6 with TRBJ2-3; 10 bases are a match to TRBD2. The CDR3 has 15 amino acids. From germline, CDR1 is MNHNY and CDR2 SVGAGI (reference sequence). Trimming at V came to 5 bases and at J to 4 bases, leaving 6 bases not matched to a gene. This chain's CDR3 is CASSDAGTSADTQYF. The CDR3 DNA sequence: TGTGCCAGCAGTGACGCCGGGACTAGCGCAGATACGCAGTATTTT.

This clonotype has only a few counts. V gene TRBV7-6 combines with J gene TRBJ2-3, with TRBD2 matching 10 bases. The CDR3 spans 15 residues. Germline values: CDR1 SGHVS, CDR2 FNYEAQ. V shed 5 bases, J shed 6 bases, and the junction held 8 bases outside the gene matches. The CDR3 protein is CASSLLAGARDTQYF. The CDR3 coding sequence is TGTGCCAGCAGCCTCCTAGCGGGGGCCCGGGATACGCAGTATTTT.

This clonotype was recorded a few times. The chain carries TRBV2 and TRBJ1-5; possible D gene TRBD1, 5 bases. Germline V gene sequence: CDR1 SNHLY, CDR2 FYNNEI. Trimming stripped 5 bases from V and 9 bases from J, with 20 bases between. This CDR3 has 15 residues. CDR3 in amino acids: CASSTTGAPFMPQHF. DNA for the CDR3: TGTGCCAGCAGTACCACAGGTGCCCCCTTTATGCCCCAGCATTTT.

This clonotype was found a few times. This chain uses TRBV19 with TRBJ1-2; D call uncertain. The V gene lost 2 bases and the J gene lost 0 bases, with 13 bases spanning the gap. CDR3 length equals 16 residues. CDR1 is LNHDA and CDR2 is SQIVND in the germline V gene (reference sequence). DNA of the CDR3: TGTGCCAGTAGTATACGGGCAACTACAGCTAACTATGGCTACACCTTC. It translates to CASSIRATTANYGYTF.